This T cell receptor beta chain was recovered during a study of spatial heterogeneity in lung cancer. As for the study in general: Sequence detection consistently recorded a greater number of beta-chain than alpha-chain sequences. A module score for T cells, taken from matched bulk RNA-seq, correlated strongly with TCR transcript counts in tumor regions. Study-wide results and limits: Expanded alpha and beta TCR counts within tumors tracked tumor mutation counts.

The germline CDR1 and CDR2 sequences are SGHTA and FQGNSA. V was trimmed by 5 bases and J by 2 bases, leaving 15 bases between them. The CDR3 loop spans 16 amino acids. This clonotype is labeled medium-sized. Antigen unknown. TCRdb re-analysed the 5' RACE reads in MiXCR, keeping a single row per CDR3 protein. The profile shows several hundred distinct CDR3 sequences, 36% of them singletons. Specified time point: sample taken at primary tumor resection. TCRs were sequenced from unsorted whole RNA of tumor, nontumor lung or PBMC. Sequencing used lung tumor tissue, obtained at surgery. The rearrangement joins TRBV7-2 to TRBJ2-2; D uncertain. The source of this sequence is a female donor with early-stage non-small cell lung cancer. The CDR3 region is CASSRGALTNTGELFF. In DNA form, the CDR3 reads TGTGCCAGCAGCAGAGGAGCCCTCACCAACACCGGGGAGCTGTTTTTT. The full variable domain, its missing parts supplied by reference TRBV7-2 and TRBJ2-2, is GAGVSQSPSNKVTEKGKDVELRCDPISGHTALYWYRQSLGQGLEFLIYFQGNSAPDKSGLPSDRFSAERTGGSVSTLTIQRTQQEDSAVYLCASSRGALTNTGELFFGEGSRLTVL.